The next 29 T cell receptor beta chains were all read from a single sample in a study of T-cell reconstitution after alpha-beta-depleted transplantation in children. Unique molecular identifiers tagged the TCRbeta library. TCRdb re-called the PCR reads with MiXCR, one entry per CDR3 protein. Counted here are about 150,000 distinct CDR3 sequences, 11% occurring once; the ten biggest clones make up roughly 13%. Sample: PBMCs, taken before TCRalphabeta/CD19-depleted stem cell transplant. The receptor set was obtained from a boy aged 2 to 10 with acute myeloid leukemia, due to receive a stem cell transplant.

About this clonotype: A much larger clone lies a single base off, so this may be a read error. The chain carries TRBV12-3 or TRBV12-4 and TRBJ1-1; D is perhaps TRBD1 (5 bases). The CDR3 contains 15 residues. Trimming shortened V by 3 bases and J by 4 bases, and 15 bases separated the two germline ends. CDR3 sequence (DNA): TGTGCCAGCAGTTTGGCGCAGGGCCGTGTCACTGAAGCTTTCTTT. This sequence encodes CASSLAQGRVTEAFF.

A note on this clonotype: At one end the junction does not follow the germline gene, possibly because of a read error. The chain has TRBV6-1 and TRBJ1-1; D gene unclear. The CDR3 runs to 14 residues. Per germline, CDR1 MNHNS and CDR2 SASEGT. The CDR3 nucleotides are TGTGCCAGCAGCACGGGGAGAACGATAACTGAAGCCTTCTTT. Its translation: CASSTGRTITEAFF.

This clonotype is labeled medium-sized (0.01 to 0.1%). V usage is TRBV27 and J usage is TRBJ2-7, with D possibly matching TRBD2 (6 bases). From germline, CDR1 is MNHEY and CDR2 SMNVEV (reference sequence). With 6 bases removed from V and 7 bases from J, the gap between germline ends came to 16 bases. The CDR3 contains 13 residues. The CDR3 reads CASSPTVAGEQYV. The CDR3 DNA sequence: TGTGCCAGCAGCCCGACAGTTGCGGGGGAGCAGTACGTC.

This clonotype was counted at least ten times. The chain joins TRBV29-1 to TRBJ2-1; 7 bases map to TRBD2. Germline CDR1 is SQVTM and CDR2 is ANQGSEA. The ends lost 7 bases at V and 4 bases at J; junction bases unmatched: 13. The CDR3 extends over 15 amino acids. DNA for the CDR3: TGCAGCGGAAAGGGAGGGAGCCTACAATACAATGAGCAGTTCTTC. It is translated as CSGKGGSLQYNEQFF.

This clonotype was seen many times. The CDR3: CSARDPRSSNEKLFF. The CDR3 region has the DNA TGCAGTGCTAGGGACCCCAGGAGTTCTAATGAAAAACTGTTTTTT. V is TRBV20-1 and J is TRBJ1-4; D ambiguous. The length of the CDR3 is 15 residues. Germline V gene data show CDR1 as DFQATT and CDR2 as SNEGSKA (reference sequence). Trimming stripped 3 bases from V and 3 bases from J, with 14 bases between.

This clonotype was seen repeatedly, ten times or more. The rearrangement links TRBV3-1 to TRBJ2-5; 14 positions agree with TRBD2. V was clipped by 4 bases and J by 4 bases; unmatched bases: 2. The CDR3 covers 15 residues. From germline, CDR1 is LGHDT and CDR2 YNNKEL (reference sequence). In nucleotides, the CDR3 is TGTGCCAGCAGCCGGACTAGCGGGGGGCGAGAGACCCAGTACTTC. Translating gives CASSRTSGGRETQYF.

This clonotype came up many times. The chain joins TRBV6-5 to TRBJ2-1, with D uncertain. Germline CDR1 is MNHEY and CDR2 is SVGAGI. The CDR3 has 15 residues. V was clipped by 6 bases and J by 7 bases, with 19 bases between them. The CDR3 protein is CASSTNPDGLNEQFF. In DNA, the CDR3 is TGTGCCAGCAGCACCAACCCCGACGGGCTAAATGAGCAGTTCTTC.

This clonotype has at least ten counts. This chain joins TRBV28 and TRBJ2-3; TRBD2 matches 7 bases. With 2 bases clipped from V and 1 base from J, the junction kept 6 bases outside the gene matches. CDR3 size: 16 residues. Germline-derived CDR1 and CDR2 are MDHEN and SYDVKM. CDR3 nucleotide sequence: TGTGCCAGCAGTTTAATACTAGCGTTACGCACAGATACGCAGTATTTT. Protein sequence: CASSLILALRTDTQYF.

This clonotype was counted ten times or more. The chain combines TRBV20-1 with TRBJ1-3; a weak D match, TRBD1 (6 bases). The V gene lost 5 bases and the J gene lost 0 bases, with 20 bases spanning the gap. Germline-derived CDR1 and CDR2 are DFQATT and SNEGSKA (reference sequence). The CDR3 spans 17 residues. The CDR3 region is CSAFKMTGGSSGNTIYF. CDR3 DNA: TGCAGTGCTTTCAAGATGACAGGTGGTAGCTCTGGAAACACCATATATTTT.

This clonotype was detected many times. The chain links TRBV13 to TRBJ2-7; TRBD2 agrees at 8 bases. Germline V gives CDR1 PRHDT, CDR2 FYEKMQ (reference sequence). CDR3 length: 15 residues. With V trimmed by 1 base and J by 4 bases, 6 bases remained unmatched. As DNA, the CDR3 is TGTGCCAGCAGCTTAGTGGGACTAGTTTTTTACGAGCAGTACTTC. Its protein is CASSLVGLVFYEQYF.

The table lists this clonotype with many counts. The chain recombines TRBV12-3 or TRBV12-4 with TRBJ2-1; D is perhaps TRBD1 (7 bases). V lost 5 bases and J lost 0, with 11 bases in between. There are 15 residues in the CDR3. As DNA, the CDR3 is TGTGCCAGCAGTATCAGGGGGGACTCCTACAATGAGCAGTTCTTC. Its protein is CASSIRGDSYNEQFF.

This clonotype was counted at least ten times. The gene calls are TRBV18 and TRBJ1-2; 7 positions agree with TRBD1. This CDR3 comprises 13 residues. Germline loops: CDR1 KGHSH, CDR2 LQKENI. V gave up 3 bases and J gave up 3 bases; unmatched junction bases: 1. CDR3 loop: CASSPGTDYGYTF. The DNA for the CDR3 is TGTGCCAGCTCACCCGGGACAGACTATGGCTACACCTTC.

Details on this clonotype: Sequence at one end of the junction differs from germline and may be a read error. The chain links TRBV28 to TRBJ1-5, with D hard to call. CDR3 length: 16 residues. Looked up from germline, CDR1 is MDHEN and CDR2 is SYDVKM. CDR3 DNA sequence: TGTGCCAGCAGTTCTGCCTACGGCGGACCCAATCAGCCCCGGCATTTT. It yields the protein CASSSAYGGPNQPRHF.

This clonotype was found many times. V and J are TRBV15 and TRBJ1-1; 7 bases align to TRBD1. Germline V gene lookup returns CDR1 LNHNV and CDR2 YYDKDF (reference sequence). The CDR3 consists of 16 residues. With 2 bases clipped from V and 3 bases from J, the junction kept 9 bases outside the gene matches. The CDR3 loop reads CATSRLYQGDHTEAFF. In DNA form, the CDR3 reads TGTGCCACCAGCAGATTATATCAGGGGGATCACACTGAAGCTTTCTTT.

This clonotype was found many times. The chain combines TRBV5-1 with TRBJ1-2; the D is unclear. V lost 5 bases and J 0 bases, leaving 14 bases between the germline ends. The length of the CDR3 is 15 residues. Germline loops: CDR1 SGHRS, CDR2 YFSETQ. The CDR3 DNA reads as TGCGCCAGCAGTTTAGGGCGCTTGGCTAACTATGGCTACACCTTC. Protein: CASSLGRLANYGYTF.

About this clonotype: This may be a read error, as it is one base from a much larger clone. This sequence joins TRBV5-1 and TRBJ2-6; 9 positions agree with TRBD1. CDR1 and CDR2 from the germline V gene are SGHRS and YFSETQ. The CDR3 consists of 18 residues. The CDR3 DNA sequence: TGCGCCAGCAGCCGCCGGACAGGGGTGAGCTCTGGGGCCAACGACCTGACTTTC. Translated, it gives CASSRRTGVSSGANDLTF. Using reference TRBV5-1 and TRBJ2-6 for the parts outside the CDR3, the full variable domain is KAGVTQTPRYLIKTRGQQVTLSCSPISGHRSVSWYQQTPGQGLQFLFEYFSETQRNKGNFPGRFSGRQFSNSRSEMNVSTLELGDSALYLCASSRRTGVSSGANDLTFGAGSRLTVL.

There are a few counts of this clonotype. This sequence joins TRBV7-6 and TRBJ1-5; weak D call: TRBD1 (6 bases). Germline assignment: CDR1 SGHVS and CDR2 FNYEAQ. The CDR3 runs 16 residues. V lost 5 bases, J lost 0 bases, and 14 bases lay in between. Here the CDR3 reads CASSAGTPDSNQPQHF. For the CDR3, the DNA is TGTGCCAGCAGCGCCGGGACACCGGATAGCAATCAGCCCCAGCATTTT.

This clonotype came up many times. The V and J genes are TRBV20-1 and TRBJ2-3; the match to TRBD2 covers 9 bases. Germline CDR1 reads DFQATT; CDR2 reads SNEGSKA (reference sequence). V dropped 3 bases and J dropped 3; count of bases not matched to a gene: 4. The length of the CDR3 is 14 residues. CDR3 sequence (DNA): TGCAGTGCTAGGTGGCGGGGGGGGACAGATACGCAGTATTTT. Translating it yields CSARWRGGTDTQYF.

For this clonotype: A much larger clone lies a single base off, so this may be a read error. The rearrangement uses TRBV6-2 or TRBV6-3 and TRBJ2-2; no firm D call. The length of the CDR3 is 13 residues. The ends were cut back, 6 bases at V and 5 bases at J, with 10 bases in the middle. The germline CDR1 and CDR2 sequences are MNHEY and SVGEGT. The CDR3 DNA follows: TGTGCCAGCAGATACATGGGTACCGGGGAGCTGTTTTTT. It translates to CASRYMGTGELFF.

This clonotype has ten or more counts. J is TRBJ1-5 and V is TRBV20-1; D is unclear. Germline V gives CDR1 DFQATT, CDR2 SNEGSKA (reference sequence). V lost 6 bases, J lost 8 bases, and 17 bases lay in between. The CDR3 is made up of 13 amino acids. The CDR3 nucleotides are TGCAGTGCCTACACACGGACTTGGGAGCCCCAGCATTTT. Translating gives CSAYTRTWEPQHF.

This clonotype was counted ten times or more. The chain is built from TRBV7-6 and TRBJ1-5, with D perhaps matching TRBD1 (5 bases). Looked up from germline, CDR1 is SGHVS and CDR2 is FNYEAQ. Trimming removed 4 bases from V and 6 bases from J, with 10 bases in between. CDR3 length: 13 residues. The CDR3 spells CASSWGEGQPQHF. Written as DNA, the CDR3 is TGTGCCAGCAGCTGGGGGGAGGGTCAGCCCCAGCATTTT.

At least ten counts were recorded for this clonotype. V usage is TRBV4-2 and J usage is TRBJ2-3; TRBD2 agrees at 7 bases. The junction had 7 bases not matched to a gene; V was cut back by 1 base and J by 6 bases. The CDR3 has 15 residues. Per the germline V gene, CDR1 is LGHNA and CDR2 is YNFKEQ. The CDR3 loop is CASSQVGGSGDTQYF. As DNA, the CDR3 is TGTGCCAGCAGCCAAGTTGGCGGGAGTGGCGATACGCAGTATTTT.

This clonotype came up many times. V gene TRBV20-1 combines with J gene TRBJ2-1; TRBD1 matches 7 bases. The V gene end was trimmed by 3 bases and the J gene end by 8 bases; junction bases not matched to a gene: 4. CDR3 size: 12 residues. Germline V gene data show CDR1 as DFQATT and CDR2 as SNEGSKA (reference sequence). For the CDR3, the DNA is TGCAGTGCTAGGACAGGGATGGATGAGCAGTTCTTC. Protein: CSARTGMDEQFF.

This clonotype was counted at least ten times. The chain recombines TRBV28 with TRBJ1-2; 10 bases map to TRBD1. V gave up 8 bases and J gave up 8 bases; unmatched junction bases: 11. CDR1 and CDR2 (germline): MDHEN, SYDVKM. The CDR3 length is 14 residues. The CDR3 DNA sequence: TGTGCCAGCTTACCGGGACAGGGGTACCCGGGCTACACCTTC. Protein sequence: CASLPGQGYPGYTF.

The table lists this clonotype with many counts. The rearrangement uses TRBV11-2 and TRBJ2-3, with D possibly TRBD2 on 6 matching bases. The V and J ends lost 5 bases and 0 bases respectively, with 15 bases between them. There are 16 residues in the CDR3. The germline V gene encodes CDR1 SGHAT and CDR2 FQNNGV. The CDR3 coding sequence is TGTGCCAGCAGCCGACCAGTAGGGACTAGCACAGATACGCAGTATTTT. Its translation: CASSRPVGTSTDTQYF. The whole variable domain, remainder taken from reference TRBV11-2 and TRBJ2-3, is EAGVAQSPRYKIIEKRQSVAFWCNPISGHATLYWYQQILGQGPKLLIQFQNNGVVDDSQLPKDRFSAERLKGVDSTLKIQPAKLEDSAVYLCASSRPVGTSTDTQYFGPGTRLTVL.

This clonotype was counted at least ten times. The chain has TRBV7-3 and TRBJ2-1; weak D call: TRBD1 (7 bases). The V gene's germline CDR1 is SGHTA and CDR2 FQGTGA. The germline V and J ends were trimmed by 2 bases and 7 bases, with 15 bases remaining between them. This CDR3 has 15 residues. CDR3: CASSLSPGGSNEQFF. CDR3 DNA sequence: TGTGCCAGCAGCTTATCGCCAGGGGGGTCTAATGAGCAGTTCTTC.

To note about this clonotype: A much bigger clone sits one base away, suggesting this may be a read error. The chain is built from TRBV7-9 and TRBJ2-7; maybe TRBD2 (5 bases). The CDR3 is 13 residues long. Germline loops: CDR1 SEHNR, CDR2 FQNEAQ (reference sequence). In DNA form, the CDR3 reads TGTACCAGCAGCCCTGGAGCGGTGGCCGAGCAGTACGTC. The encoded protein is CTSSPGAVAEQYV.

DNA of the CDR3: TGTGCCTTCTGTGAGCATGAGCAGTTCTTC. Translating it yields CAFCEHEQFF. The rearrangement links TRBV3-1 to TRBJ2-1, with D unresolved. The germline V and J ends were trimmed by 11 bases and 8 bases, with 10 bases remaining between them. The CDR3 is made up of 10 amino acids. Per germline, CDR1 LGHDT and CDR2 YNNKEL (reference sequence).

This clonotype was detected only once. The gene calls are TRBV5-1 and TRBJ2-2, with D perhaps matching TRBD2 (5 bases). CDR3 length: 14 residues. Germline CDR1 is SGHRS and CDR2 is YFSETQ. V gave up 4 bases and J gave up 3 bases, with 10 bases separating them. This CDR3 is CASSADSHTGELFF. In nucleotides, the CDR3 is TGCGCCAGCAGCGCGGACTCCCACACCGGGGAGCTGTTTTTT.